This is a list of T cell receptor beta chains from one sample in a study of long-term antiretroviral therapy in people with HIV. Only in-frame clones appear in the TCRdb table, and some are missing; sequencing was by immunoSEQ multiplex PCR. The table has about 33,000 clones, approximately 96% seen once. The input for sequencing was unsorted PBMCs, taken approximately 6.8 years after starting antiretroviral therapy. These receptors all stem from a man between 25 and 39 years old with HIV. Each CDR3 is given with its conserved first and last residue. D genes are given only for firm matches. Some rows have no size entry. The others give once, few or many, or a class for an expanded clone.

j_call,clone_size,d_call,v_call,cdr3_aa,cdr3_nt
TRBJ2-5,NA,NA,TRBV5-1,CASSSAPSTVGETQYF,TGCGCCAGCAGCAGCGCCCCCTCCACGGTTGGAGAGACCCAGTACTTC
TRBJ2-1,NA,NA,TRBV5-1,CASSLIVGSSGREQFF,TGCGCCAGCAGCTTGATTGTTGGGAGTTCCGGGCGTGAGCAGTTCTTC
TRBJ2-3,once,NA,TRBV11-2,CASSSYREADTDTQYF,TGTGCCAGCAGCTCTTACAGGGAGGCGGACACAGATACGCAGTATTTT
TRBJ2-1,NA,NA,TRBV18,CASSYGADEQFF,TGTGCCAGCTCCTACGGGGCGGATGAGCAGTTCTTC
TRBJ2-1,NA,TRBD1,TRBV11-1,CASSPGQGVNEQFF,TGTGCCAGCAGCCCCGGACAGGGGGTGAATGAGCAGTTCTTC
TRBJ1-5,few,NA,TRBV27,CASSLRNNQPQHF,TGTGCCAGCAGTTTACGGAACAATCAGCCCCAGCATTTT
TRBJ2-1,once,NA,TRBV7-8,CASSLSQTSRDHNEQFF,TGTGCCAGCAGCTTAAGCCAGACCTCCAGAGATCACAATGAGCAGTTCTTC
TRBJ2-7,NA,NA,TRBV9,CASSAGDWVEQYF,TGTGCCAGCAGCGCCGGGGACTGGGTCGAGCAGTACTTC
TRBJ1-1,NA,NA,TRBV19,CASSPTQRNTEAFF,TGTGCCAGTAGTCCCACTCAGCGGAACACTGAAGCTTTCTTT
TRBJ2-7,NA,TRBD1,TRBV6-6,CASSYGDSYNEQYF,TGTGCCAGCAGTTACGGGGACAGCTATAACGAGCAGTACTTC
TRBJ2-5,NA,TRBD2,TRBV5-1,CASSLLAGETQYF,TGCGCCAGCAGCCTACTAGCGGGGGAGACCCAGTACTTC
TRBJ2-1,NA,TRBD2,TRBV6-4,CASSTRGLAGVNEQFF,TGTGCCAGCAGCACCAGAGGGCTAGCGGGAGTTAATGAGCAGTTCTTC
TRBJ2-2,NA,NA,TRBV6-5,CASRWGAGELFF,TGTGCCAGCAGATGGGGGGCCGGGGAGCTGTTTTTT
TRBJ2-2,NA,TRBD2,TRBV11-1,CASSLTSGTGELFF,TGTGCCAGCAGCTTAACTAGCGGCACCGGGGAGCTGTTTTTT
TRBJ1-4,NA,NA,TRBV21-1,CASSIRAEDRGTRKLFF,TGTGCCAGCAGCATCAGGGCGGAGGACAGGGGGACTCGAAAGCTGTTTTTT
TRBJ2-7,NA,NA,TRBV21-1,CASSKALRYEQYF,TGTGCCAGCAGCAAAGCGCTTCGGTACGAGCAGTACTTC
TRBJ2-5,NA,NA,TRBV5-4,CASSLGGPQETQYF,TGTGCCAGCAGCTTGGGAGGTCCCCAAGAGACCCAGTACTTC
TRBJ2-2,NA,TRBD2,TRBV11-2,CASSSLAGLTGELFF,TGTGCCAGCAGCTCTTTAGCGGGTCTCACCGGGGAGCTGTTTTTT
TRBJ1-1,NA,NA,TRBV5-4,CASSLDLRPEAFF,TGTGCCAGCAGCTTGGACCTGCGTCCGGAAGCTTTCTTT
TRBJ2-4,NA,TRBD1,TRBV5-6,CASSLNGQGELAKNIQYF,TGTGCCAGCAGCCTGAACGGACAGGGAGAACTAGCCAAAAACATTCAGTACTTC
TRBJ1-1,NA,NA,TRBV27,CAAYRASNTEAFF,TGTGCCGCATACAGGGCCTCGAACACTGAAGCTTTCTTT
TRBJ1-4,NA,NA,TRBV5-6,CASSFGEKLFF,TGTGCCAGCAGCTTTGGCGAAAAACTGTTTTTT
TRBJ2-2,NA,NA,TRBV9,CASSVDGTGELFF,TGTGCCAGCAGCGTAGACGGGACAGGGGAGCTGTTTTTT
TRBJ2-7,NA,NA,TRBV9,CASSVGGESYEQYF,TGTGCCAGCAGCGTAGGAGGGGAGTCCTACGAGCAGTACTTC
TRBJ2-5,NA,TRBD2,TRBV7-7,CASSRGLAGMETQYF,TGTGCTAGCAGCCGTGGACTAGCGGGAATGGAGACCCAGTACTTC
TRBJ2-3,NA,NA,TRBV27,CASSPSGLPYRTDTQYF,TGTGCCAGCAGCCCATCGGGGCTGCCCTACCGCACAGATACGCAGTATTTT
TRBJ1-6,once,NA,TRBV5-4,CASSLAGTRYNSPLHF,TGTGCCAGCAGCTTGGCGGGGACCCGATATAATTCACCCCTCCACTTT
TRBJ1-1,NA,NA,TRBV6-5,CASSYGGSQGNTEAFF,TGTGCCAGCAGTTACGGTGGCAGCCAGGGGAACACTGAAGCTTTCTTT
TRBJ2-2,NA,NA,TRBV9,CASSVVERTNTGELFF,TGTGCCAGCAGCGTAGTTGAGCGGACGAACACCGGGGAGCTGTTTTTT
TRBJ2-5,NA,NA,TRBV6-6,CASSYHQETQYF,TGTGCCAGCAGTTACCACCAAGAGACCCAGTACTTC
TRBJ1-2,NA,TRBD1,TRBV19,CASRVGQGIGYGYTF,TGTGCCAGTAGGGTGGGACAGGGGATTGGATATGGCTACACCTTC
TRBJ1-3,NA,NA,TRBV5-1,CASTRGLLGPQDSGNTIYF,TGCGCCAGCACCCGAGGACTATTGGGACCGCAAGACTCTGGAAACACCATATATTTT
TRBJ1-1,NA,NA,TRBV30,CAWTGTGKWPEAFF,TGTGCCTGGACCGGGACTGGGAAATGGCCTGAAGCTTTCTTT
TRBJ2-3,NA,NA,TRBV7-6,CASSLGQAFTDTQYF,TGTGCCAGCAGCTTAGGACAGGCCTTCACAGATACGCAGTATTTT
TRBJ2-7,NA,NA,TRBV4-3,CASSQTPGSSEQYF,TGCGCCAGCAGCCAGACACCAGGGTCCAGCGAGCAGTACTTC
TRBJ1-5,NA,NA,TRBV9,CASSQAGNRIQPQHF,TGTGCCAGCAGCCAAGCAGGGAACCGAATCCAGCCCCAGCATTTT
TRBJ1-6,once,NA,TRBV5-4,CASSWWDNGSPLHF,TGTGCCAGCAGCTGGTGGGACAACGGCTCACCCCTCCACTTT
TRBJ1-1,NA,NA,TRBV7-2,CASSLSQGSTEAFF,TGTGCCAGCAGCTTATCACAGGGTAGCACTGAAGCTTTCTTT
TRBJ2-7,NA,NA,TRBV6-1,CASVGTPAGSYEQYF,TGTGCCAGCGTAGGGACACCGGCAGGATCCTACGAGCAGTACTTC
TRBJ2-5,NA,TRBD2,TRBV4-1,CASSQEERLAGQETQYF,TGCGCCAGCAGCCAGGAAGAGCGACTAGCGGGGCAAGAGACCCAGTACTTC